The T cell receptor (beta chain) under discussion was sequenced for a study of blood T cell repertoires in COVID-19. Study-level information: The analysed material was cDNA or gDNA that came from T cells, B-cell-depleted T cells, or PBMCs.

Original handling: Reference gene primers were amplified, and this amplification served to estimate nucleated cell counts. The protocol was immunoSEQ multiplex PCR, while the TCRdb copy is restricted to in-frame clones and leaves out a portion. The D gene and trimming were derived from the DNA, and the V and J assignments and clone size from that table. The sample has about 280,000 clones, approximately 86% seen once. This clone was counted only a few times. This TCR was recovered from a man aged 40-49 years with active or convalescent COVID-19. The sequenced material came from peripheral blood.

Here the CDR3 reads CASSRTGGVGYTF. CDR3 bases: TGTGCCAGCAGCAGGACAGGGGGCGTTGGCTACACCTTC. This chain uses TRBV3-1 (or the pseudogene TRBV3-2) with TRBJ1-2, with 11 bases identical to TRBD1. The CDR3 covers 13 residues. V was clipped by 5 bases and J by 7 bases; unmatched bases: 3. Germline V gene data show CDR1 as LGHDT and CDR2 as YNNKEL (reference sequence).